The 12 T cell receptor beta chains in this list originate from one sample, sequenced in a study of T cell responses to AZD1222 COVID-19 vaccine. The data were produced by immunoSEQ multiplex PCR, yet TCRdb's version contains in-frame clones alone and is incomplete. The table has 90,000 to 150,000 clones, 90% seen once. This specimen consisted of peripheral blood, obtained 28 days after the second dose of the MenACWY control vaccine. Source of these receptors: an adult who received the MenACWY meningococcal vaccine as a control.

V and J are TRBV28 and TRBJ2-5; no definite D call. CDR3 size: 15 residues. V gave up 4 bases and J gave up 2 bases, with 14 bases separating them. Germline V gene lookup returns CDR1 MDHEN and CDR2 SYDVKM. Written as DNA, the CDR3 is TGTGCCAGCAGTTACCCAGGTTCGTTTCAAGAGACCCAGTACTTC. This gives the protein CASSYPGSFQETQYF.

V is TRBV28 and J is TRBJ2-5; 8 bases line up with TRBD1. The CDR3 totals 15 residues. Germline V lookup: CDR1 MDHEN, CDR2 SYDVKM. The trim removed 6 bases at V and 4 bases at J, leaving 10 bases unmatched. Written as DNA, the CDR3 is TGTGCCAGCAGCCCCAGCAGGGGGCTGCGAGAGACCCAGTACTTC. Its protein is CASSPSRGLRETQYF.

The V and J genes are TRBV5-4 and TRBJ2-3, with 7 bases that match TRBD1. Germline CDR1 is SGHNT and CDR2 is YYREEE (reference sequence). This CDR3 is 18 amino acids long. The V and J ends lost 3 bases and 0 bases, in that order; junction bases with no gene match: 13. CDR3 sequence reads: CASSWPFTGEKSTDTQYF. In nucleotides, the CDR3 is TGTGCCAGCAGCTGGCCGTTCACAGGGGAAAAAAGCACAGATACGCAGTATTTT.

The chain joins TRBV6-5 to TRBJ2-7, with 12 bases identical to TRBD2. V shed 8 bases, J shed 5 bases, and the junction held 7 bases outside the gene matches. The CDR3 is 14 amino acids. CDR1 and CDR2 (germline): MNHEY, SVGAGI. The CDR3 region is CASGWTSGKDEQYF. CDR3 sequence (DNA): TGTGCCAGCGGGTGGACTAGCGGGAAAGACGAGCAGTACTTC.

This clone appeared once. The V and J genes are TRBV5-1 and TRBJ2-7; D remains unclear. V lost 0 bases, J lost 4 bases, and 8 bases lay in between. Looked up from germline, CDR1 is SGHRS and CDR2 is YFSETQ. The CDR3 loop spans 13 amino acids. This chain's CDR3 is CASSLGQNYEQYF. CDR3 DNA: TGCGCCAGCAGCTTGGGGCAAAATTACGAGCAGTACTTC.

The V call is TRBV24-1, the J call TRBJ2-2, with D unresolved. V was shortened by 1 base and J by 3 bases, with 8 bases between the two germline ends. CDR1 is KGHDR and CDR2 is SFDVKD in the germline V gene. The CDR3 has 15 residues. The CDR3 DNA follows: TGTGCCACCAGTGATTTCCCCCGGGACACCGGGGAGCTGTTTTTT. Amino acids: CATSDFPRDTGELFF.

The chain recombines TRBV13 with TRBJ1-4; D is uncertain. The CDR3 sequence is 14 residues long. Germline V gene sequence: CDR1 PRHDT, CDR2 FYEKMQ (reference sequence). The V and J ends lost 1 base and 6 bases respectively, with 9 bases between them. CDR3 amino acids: CASSLARFDEKLFF. CDR3 nucleotides: TGTGCCAGCAGCTTAGCCCGGTTTGATGAAAAACTGTTTTTT.

The chain uses TRBV19 and TRBJ1-5; 9 positions agree with TRBD1. V shed 5 bases, J shed 4 bases, and the junction held 6 bases outside the gene matches. Germline CDR1 is LNHDA and CDR2 is SQIVND (reference sequence). This CDR3 region has 15 residues. The CDR3 is CASSSRDRDNQPQHF. The CDR3 DNA is TGTGCCAGTAGTTCCCGGGACAGGGATAATCAGCCCCAGCATTTT.

The chain is built from TRBV24-1 and TRBJ2-1; the match to TRBD1 covers 7 bases. V was clipped by 6 bases and J by 4 bases; unmatched bases: 11. The CDR3 loop spans 16 amino acids. CDR1 is KGHDR, CDR2 SFDVKD, per germline. This CDR3 is CATSIDAGTVYNEQFF. CDR3 in DNA: TGTGCCACCAGTATAGACGCCGGGACAGTGTACAATGAGCAGTTCTTC.

V usage is TRBV29-1 and J usage is TRBJ2-5, with 7 positions matching TRBD1. The J segment lost 5 bases and the V segment lost 3 bases, leaving 6 bases of the junction unmatched. The V gene's germline CDR1 is SQVTM and CDR2 ANQGSEA. The CDR3 totals 13 residues. The CDR3 here is CSVDFRGRETQYF. In DNA form, the CDR3 reads TGCAGCGTTGATTTTAGGGGGCGCGAGACCCAGTACTTC.

The chain is built from TRBV19 and TRBJ2-3, with 7 bases fitting TRBD2. Germline CDR1 and CDR2: LNHDA and SQIVND (reference sequence). This CDR3 comprises 14 residues. V was clipped by 4 bases and J by 4 bases; unmatched bases: 5. This CDR3 is CASSTLANADTQYF. The CDR3 coding sequence is TGTGCCAGTAGTACACTAGCGAATGCAGATACGCAGTATTTT.

The V call is TRBV11-2, the J call TRBJ2-1, with 12 positions matching TRBD2. Per the germline V gene, CDR1 is SGHAT and CDR2 is FQNNGV. V was clipped by 5 bases and J by 1 base; unmatched bases: 3. The CDR3 runs to 16 residues. Written as DNA, the CDR3 is TGTGCCAGCAGCCTCGGGACTAGCGGGTCCTACAATGAGCAGTTCTTC. Translated: CASSLGTSGSYNEQFF.